Following are 25 T cell receptor beta chains from one sample sequenced in a study of T cell responses to AZD1222 COVID-19 vaccine. Produced via immunoSEQ multiplex PCR; TCRdb's table is partial and in-frame only. The sample holds 180,000 or so clones, less than 95% seen once. The sequenced sample was peripheral blood, obtained on day 0 of AZD1222 vaccination. These receptors originate from an adult in good health.

V gene TRBV19 combines with J gene TRBJ1-4, with unresolved D. CDR3 size: 17 residues. Trimming pared 6 bases from V and 0 bases from J, leaving 17 bases between. Per the germline V gene, CDR1 is LNHDA and CDR2 is SQIVND (reference sequence). CDR3 DNA sequence: TGTGCCAGTAGCCCCTTACGATCTTCCGCAACTAATGAAAAACTGTTTTTT. It codes for CASSPLRSSATNEKLFF.

The genes are TRBV5-5 and TRBJ1-2, with a weak D call TRBD1 (5 bases). The germline V gene encodes CDR1 SGHKS and CDR2 YYEKEE (reference sequence). Trimming removed 2 bases from V and 1 base from J, with 15 bases in between. The CDR3 is made up of 16 amino acids. CDR3 DNA sequence: TGTGCCAGCAGCTTTAAGTCGGGACTCCTTAACTATGGCTACACCTTC. Translating gives CASSFKSGLLNYGYTF.

The V and J genes are TRBV28 and TRBJ1-2, with unresolved D. The CDR3 is made up of 13 amino acids. Per germline, CDR1 MDHEN and CDR2 SYDVKM. V was trimmed by 7 bases and J by 6 bases, leaving 15 bases between them. CDR3 amino acids: CASTGSLSDGYTF. CDR3 bases: TGTGCCAGCACGGGGAGCCTTTCCGATGGCTACACCTTC.

This chain connects TRBV6-6 to TRBJ2-1, with 8 bases lining up with TRBD2. V gave up 2 bases and J gave up 5 bases; unmatched junction bases: 8. The CDR3 has 16 amino acids. Germline loops: CDR1 MNHNY, CDR2 SVGAGI (reference sequence). The CDR3 spells CASSYVRPSGHNEQFF. CDR3 nucleotide sequence: TGTGCCAGCAGTTACGTTAGGCCTAGCGGGCACAATGAGCAGTTCTTC.

The chain has TRBV24-1 and TRBJ1-2, with 8 bases that match TRBD1. Germline CDR1 KGHDR, CDR2 SFDVKD. The CDR3 length is 16 residues. The V gene end was trimmed by 1 base and the J gene end by 6 bases; junction bases not matched to a gene: 9. The CDR3 is CATSDFRTGLLHGYTF. DNA for the CDR3: TGTGCCACCAGTGATTTTCGGACAGGGCTTCTTCATGGCTACACCTTC.

V usage is TRBV28 and J usage is TRBJ2-7; D is possibly TRBD2 (5 bases). CDR1 is MDHEN and CDR2 is SYDVKM in the germline V gene. The germline V and J ends were trimmed by 3 bases and 2 bases, with 17 bases remaining between them. The CDR3 sequence is 16 residues long. The CDR3 loop is CASSFLQTGGAYEQYF. CDR3 in DNA: TGTGCCAGCAGTTTTCTTCAAACCGGAGGCGCCTACGAGCAGTACTTC.

This clone occurred once. This chain uses TRBV27 with TRBJ1-6; D gene unclear. Germline V gene lookup returns CDR1 MNHEY and CDR2 SMNVEV (reference sequence). This CDR3 has 15 amino acids. V dropped 3 bases and J dropped 5 bases, with 11 bases sitting between them. CDR3 protein: CASSLRAGDNSPLHF. Written as DNA, the CDR3 is TGTGCCAGCAGTTTGCGGGCAGGCGATAATTCACCCCTCCACTTT.

This chain connects TRBV9 to TRBJ1-2, with D perhaps matching TRBD1 (5 bases). The CDR3 covers 14 residues. Trimming took off 1 base at V and 7 bases at J, with 14 bases between the two ends. CDR1 is SGDLS, CDR2 YYNGEE, per germline. CDR3 amino acids: CASSVSRGVGGYTF. CDR3 DNA: TGTGCCAGCAGCGTAAGCCGGGGGGTAGGTGGCTACACCTTC.

V and J are TRBV28 and TRBJ1-3; D gene uncertain. This CDR3 has 10 residues. Germline loops: CDR1 MDHEN, CDR2 SYDVKM. Trimming cost V 6 bases and J 5 bases, with 2 bases left between them. The CDR3: CASRRNTIYF. In DNA, the CDR3 is TGTGCCAGCAGGAGAAACACCATATATTTT.

The chain recombines TRBV2 with TRBJ2-1, with 8 positions matching TRBD1. The CDR3 is made up of 18 amino acids. Germline CDR1 reads SNHLY; CDR2 reads FYNNEI. J was trimmed by 7 bases and V by 7 bases; bases with no gene match: 21. The CDR3 reads CASKKGLTGLQGVNEQFF. In DNA form, the CDR3 reads TGTGCCAGCAAGAAGGGGTTAACCGGTTTACAGGGGGTAAATGAGCAGTTCTTC.

The chain recombines TRBV28 with TRBJ1-4; 9 bases are shared with TRBD1. The CDR3 has 16 residues. The ends lost 4 bases at V and 4 bases at J; junction bases unmatched: 7. Germline CDR1 is MDHEN and CDR2 is SYDVKM. The CDR3 region has the DNA TGTGCCAGCAGTTCACCGGGACAGGGTGGTAATGAAAAACTGTTTTTT. This gives the protein CASSSPGQGGNEKLFF.

The genes are TRBV7-2 and TRBJ1-6; D is ambiguous. CDR1 and CDR2 (germline): SGHTA, FQGNSA. Trimming took off 1 base at V and 10 bases at J, with 14 bases between the two ends. The CDR3 spans 15 residues. CDR3 sequence: CASSLGRLRFSPLHF. In DNA form, the CDR3 reads TGTGCCAGCAGCTTAGGCCGCCTTAGATTCTCACCCCTCCACTTT.

CDR3 DNA sequence: TGTGCCATCAGTGAGACCCCCCGGCAAACTGGGGAGCTGTTTTTT. Amino acids: CAISETPRQTGELFF. This chain uses TRBV10-3 with TRBJ2-2; D uncertain. Germline V lookup: CDR1 ENHRY, CDR2 SYGVKD. The germline V and J ends were trimmed by 2 bases and 8 bases, with 15 bases remaining between them. The CDR3 is 15 amino acids.

The chain combines TRBV30 with TRBJ1-6; the D is unclear. Germline V lookup: CDR1 GTSNPN, CDR2 SVGIG (reference sequence). CDR3 length: 13 residues. V was clipped by 2 bases and J by 6 bases, with 8 bases between them. DNA for the CDR3: TGTGCCTGGAGTCTAGGGAGTAATTCACCCCTCCACTTT. Translating it yields CAWSLGSNSPLHF.

This chain uses TRBV6-5 with TRBJ1-4, with D possibly TRBD1 on 5 matching bases. Trimming took 11 bases from V and 8 from J, leaving 18 bases between them. The germline CDR1 and CDR2 sequences are MNHEY and SVGAGI. The CDR3 covers 13 residues. The CDR3 coding sequence is TGTGCCTCCGGGGGAACCCTCCGGGAAAAACTGTTTTTT. It translates to CASGGTLREKLFF.

The chain carries TRBV11-2 and TRBJ1-3; TRBD1 aligns across 7 bases. The CDR3 length is 18 residues. Germline CDR1 is SGHAT and CDR2 is FQNNGV. Unmatched junction bases numbered 13, after V lost 5 bases and J lost 0 bases. The CDR3: CASSRRGGATASGNTIYF. The CDR3 coding sequence is TGTGCCAGCAGCCGCAGGGGGGGGGCTACTGCCTCTGGAAACACCATATATTTT.

This CDR3 reads CASSSIDSLTYNEQFF. The CDR3 bases are TGTGCCAGCAGTTCTATCGACAGCCTTACCTACAATGAGCAGTTCTTC. The chain joins TRBV27 to TRBJ2-1, with D perhaps TRBD1 (5 bases). Trimming shortened V by 4 bases and J by 2 bases, and 15 bases separated the two germline ends. The CDR3 is 16 residues long. Looked up from germline, CDR1 is MNHEY and CDR2 is SMNVEV (reference sequence).

This chain uses TRBV10-1 with TRBJ2-1; D is ambiguous. Trimming left V 8 bases short and J 5 bases short, with 16 bases between. Germline CDR1 WNHNN, CDR2 SYGVQD (reference sequence). The CDR3 is 14 residues long. The CDR3 here is CASLHLDDNNEQFF. CDR3 DNA sequence: TGCGCCAGCTTACACCTTGACGATAACAATGAGCAGTTCTTC.

Here the CDR3 DNA reads TGTGCCAGCCTGAACAGGGGGCATCAGCCCCAGCATTTT. As protein: CASLNRGHQPQHF. The chain joins TRBV6-5 to TRBJ1-5; 9 bases match TRBD1. This CDR3 region has 13 residues. CDR1 and CDR2 from the germline V gene are MNHEY and SVGAGI. J was trimmed by 5 bases and V by 8 bases; bases with no gene match: 4.

The table lists this clone with a few counts. The chain recombines TRBV6-1 with TRBJ1-6, with unresolved D. Germline-derived CDR1 and CDR2 are MNHNS and SASEGT. The germline V and J ends were trimmed by 1 base and 7 bases, with 8 bases remaining between them. The CDR3 spans 14 residues. In DNA form, the CDR3 reads TGTGCCAGCAGTGAAGACCCCGAGAATTCACCCCTCCACTTT. Translation: CASSEDPENSPLHF.

The chain combines TRBV7-3 with TRBJ2-7; D possibly corresponds to TRBD1 (6 bases). CDR1 SGHTA and CDR2 FQGTGA come from the germline V gene. V lost 2 bases and J 9 bases, leaving 17 bases between the germline ends. The CDR3 consists of 14 residues. CDR3 amino acids: CASSLESSGHLQYF. CDR3 coding DNA: TGTGCCAGCAGCTTAGAGTCATCGGGACACCTGCAGTACTTC.

The V and J genes are TRBV5-8 and TRBJ1-2, with D unresolved. V was shortened by 4 bases and J by 0 bases, with 4 bases between the two germline ends. Germline V gene sequence: CDR1 SGHTS, CDR2 YDEGEE. CDR3 size: 12 residues. CDR3 DNA sequence: TGTGCCAGCAGCAGGGCTAACTATGGCTACACCTTC. Amino acids: CASSRANYGYTF.

The V and J genes are TRBV19 and TRBJ1-1, with D maybe TRBD1 (6 bases). With 7 bases removed from V and 0 bases from J, the gap between germline ends came to 9 bases. The CDR3 contains 13 residues. Germline-derived CDR1 and CDR2 are LNHDA and SQIVND (reference sequence). The CDR3 nucleotides read TGTGCCAGTAACCAGGGGTTGAACACTGAAGCTTTCTTT. Its translation is CASNQGLNTEAFF.

The rearrangement joins TRBV7-9 to TRBJ1-2; D is uncertain. Germline assignment: CDR1 SEHNR and CDR2 FQNEAQ (reference sequence). The CDR3 sequence is 14 residues long. The V gene lost 5 bases and the J gene lost 4 bases, with 14 bases spanning the gap. The CDR3 sequence: CASSAIREVYGYTF. Written as DNA, the CDR3 is TGTGCCAGCAGCGCCATTAGGGAGGTCTATGGCTACACCTTC.

The chain employs TRBV28 and TRBJ2-4; no clear D. The CDR3 loop spans 12 amino acids. The germline V gene encodes CDR1 MDHEN and CDR2 SYDVKM. V lost 3 bases and J lost 4, with 4 bases in between. The CDR3 nucleotides read TGTGCCAGCAGTTTTGAAAAAAACATTCAGTACTTC. It specifies CASSFEKNIQYF.